The 19 T cell receptor beta chains below all came from one sample that was sequenced in a study of shared clonotypes between healthy human individuals (TCRdb year 2020). The library was produced with the immunoSEQ multiplex PCR assay. TCRdb holds this immuneACCESS table with in-frame rearrangements only. Some clones are missing; in checked studies, unresolved V genes explain under half, and the rest has no known cause. The sample data list hundreds of thousands of clones, and more than 70% of these were observed just once. The ten top clones hold around 1.8% of the sample. Sequencing was carried out using memory CD4+ T cells sorted from blood. Read against the paper, the sample's cell subset or site label means: CD45RA-negative fraction. All receptors derive from a woman aged 30 to 39 in good health.

The rearrangement links TRBV7-8 to TRBJ2-7; 7 nucleotides match TRBD1. Trimming cost V 3 bases and J 1 base; bases outside gene matches: 6. CDR3 length equals 15 residues. Germline values: CDR1 SGHVS, CDR2 FQNEAQ. CDR3 in DNA: TGTGCCAGCAGCTTTCAACAGGGGCGGTCCTACGAGCAGTACTTC. Translating gives CASSFQQGRSYEQYF.

The chain has TRBV19 and TRBJ2-3; D unclear. Germline CDR1 reads LNHDA; CDR2 reads SQIVND (reference sequence). V dropped 6 bases and J dropped 2 bases, with 9 bases sitting between them. This CDR3 has 13 amino acids. The CDR3 spells CASSDRFTDTQYF. DNA for the CDR3: TGTGCCAGTAGCGATAGATTCACAGATACGCAGTATTTT.

The J gene is TRBJ2-5, the V gene TRBV4-1, with 12 positions matching TRBD1. The CDR3 contains 16 residues. Losses at the gene ends were 2 bases for V and 6 bases for J; bases not matched to a gene: 7. Germline loops: CDR1 MGHRA, CDR2 YSYEKL. The CDR3 DNA sequence: TGCGCCAGCAGCCAAACCCGGGACAGGGGGCCGAAGACCCAGTACTTC. Translated, it gives CASSQTRDRGPKTQYF.

The chain employs TRBV11-2 and TRBJ2-3; 8 bases fit TRBD1. The germline gives CDR1 SGHAT, CDR2 FQNNGV. The length of the CDR3 is 13 residues. Trimming cost V 1 base and J 13 bases; bases outside gene matches: 7. CDR3 DNA: TGTGCCAGCAGCTTAGCCCGGACAGGGTCTAAGTATTTT. Its protein is CASSLARTGSKYF.

V gene TRBV28 combines with J gene TRBJ1-4; TRBD1 is a possible D gene (6 bases). Germline V CDR1 and CDR2: MDHEN, SYDVKM. Trimming took off 6 bases at V and 2 bases at J, with 16 bases between the two ends. The CDR3 sequence is 16 residues long. Here the CDR3 reads CASRTGPKSTNEKLFF. In DNA, the CDR3 is TGTGCCAGCAGGACAGGCCCAAAGTCGACTAATGAAAAACTGTTTTTT.

This rearrangement joins TRBV21-1 to TRBJ2-5; the table's TRBD2 call for D was not verified on the DNA. TRBV21-1 is a pseudogene. This CDR3 comprises 18 residues. CDR3 nucleotides: TGTGCCAGCAGCAGAAACCCCCCTCCCGGGGAGGCGCCAGAGACCCAGTACTTC. It specifies CASSRNPPPGEAPETQYF.

V is TRBV10-3 and J is TRBJ2-7; D might be TRBD2 (6 bases). CDR3 length: 13 residues. Trimming cost V 2 bases and J 9 bases, with 14 bases left between them. CDR1 is ENHRY and CDR2 is SYGVKD in the germline V gene. CDR3 sequence: CAISELAPFAQYF. Here the CDR3 DNA reads TGTGCCATCAGTGAGCTAGCGCCGTTTGCGCAGTACTTC.

This clone was detected once. The rearrangement joins TRBV5-1 to TRBJ2-7; D may be TRBD1 or TRBD2 (5 bases each). This CDR3 has 16 amino acids. The V end was cut by 1 base, the J end by 1 base, with 15 bases between. The germline gives CDR1 SGHRS, CDR2 YFSETQ. The CDR3 DNA follows: TGCGCCAGCAGCTTGACTGCCGGGACGGTATCCTACGAGCAGTACTTC. Encoded protein: CASSLTAGTVSYEQYF.

This clone was seen a handful of times. CDR3 amino acids: CASAGGHEQYF. The CDR3 bases are TGCGCCAGCGCCGGGGGTCACGAGCAGTACTTC. The rearrangement uses TRBV10-2 and TRBJ2-7; TRBD2 might be the D (6 bases). Trimming removed 8 bases at V and 5 bases at J, with 10 bases between. CDR1 is WSHSY, CDR2 SAAADI, per germline. The CDR3 length is 11 residues.

Points on this clone: Other DNA sequences of this sample code for an identical CDR3. The gene calls are TRBV7-9 and TRBJ2-7; TRBD1 might be the D (6 bases). Germline CDR1 SEHNR, CDR2 FQNEAQ (reference sequence). The CDR3 length is 14 residues. V lost 4 bases and J 2 bases, leaving 12 bases between the germline ends. The chain's CDR3 is CASSSTTGTYEQYF. CDR3 coding DNA: TGTGCCAGCAGCTCCACCACAGGGACCTACGAGCAGTACTTC.

This clone is a singleton in its sample. The rearrangement joins TRBV12-5 to TRBJ2-1; perhaps TRBD2 as D (5 bases). This CDR3 is 16 amino acids long. Between the trimmed V and J ends, which lost 3 bases and 0 bases, there was a span of 12 bases. Germline V gives CDR1 LGHNT, CDR2 FRNRAP. CDR3 sequence (DNA): TGTGCTAGTGGTTTCCAAAGGGAGAGCTCCTACAATGAGCAGTTCTTC. Translated, it gives CASGFQRESSYNEQFF.

In this sample, this clone turned up once. The sample has other DNA sequences that encode this CDR3 too. The chain combines TRBV5-1 with TRBJ1-3; D not certain. Looked up from germline, CDR1 is SGHRS and CDR2 is YFSETQ. The ends were cut back, 5 bases at V and 4 bases at J, with 13 bases in the middle. CDR3 length: 14 amino acids. The CDR3 region has the DNA TGCGCCAGCAGTCTCGGAACTAGCGGAAACACCATATATTTT. Translating it yields CASSLGTSGNTIYF.

The table lists this clone with a count of one. V is TRBV7-9 and J is TRBJ2-1, with TRBD2 matching 13 bases. Germline-derived CDR1 and CDR2 are SEHNR and FQNEAQ (reference sequence). The CDR3 contains 18 residues. V was clipped by 5 bases and J by 0 bases; unmatched bases: 7. DNA of the CDR3: TGTGCCAGCAGCGACGGGACTAGCGGGGCCGCCTCCTACAATGAGCAGTTCTTC. Translated, it gives CASSDGTSGAASYNEQFF. The full variable domain, its missing parts supplied by reference TRBV7-9 and TRBJ2-1, is DTGVSQNPRHKITKRGQNVTFRCDPISEHNRLYWYRQTLGQGPEFLTYFQNEAQLEKSRLLSDRFSAERPKGSFSTLEIQRTEQGDSAMYLCASSDGTSGAASYNEQFFGPGTRLTVL.

J is TRBJ2-7 and V is TRBV28; 7 nucleotides match TRBD1. The V and J ends lost 8 bases and 3 bases, in that order; junction bases with no gene match: 10. Looked up from germline, CDR1 is MDHEN and CDR2 is SYDVKM. The CDR3 has 14 amino acids. CDR3 protein: CASVDRARNYEQYF. Here the CDR3 DNA reads TGTGCCAGCGTCGACAGGGCTCGTAACTACGAGCAGTACTTC.

This chain links TRBV6-5 with TRBJ1-4, with 8 bases aligning to TRBD1. The CDR3 loop spans 14 amino acids. The germline V gene encodes CDR1 MNHEY and CDR2 SVGAGI. The trim removed 1 base at V and 10 bases at J, leaving 5 bases unmatched. Written as DNA, the CDR3 is TGTGCCAGCAGTTACTTGTCAGGGGGCGGAAAACTGTTTTTT. This encodes CASSYLSGGGKLFF.

The chain uses TRBV6-6 and TRBJ1-1; D is uncertain. Deletions cut 2 bases from V and 4 bases from J, with 14 bases between. This CDR3 spans 15 amino acids. Germline V lookup: CDR1 MNHNY, CDR2 SVGAGI (reference sequence). For the CDR3, the DNA is TGTGCCAGCAGTTACGTAGCCCAGGTAATCACTGAAGCTTTCTTT. Translating it yields CASSYVAQVITEAFF.

This chain connects TRBV27 to TRBJ2-2; D is undetermined. The CDR3 consists of 15 residues. With 2 bases removed from V and 1 base from J, the gap between germline ends came to 8 bases. The germline V gene has CDR1 MNHEY and CDR2 SMNVEV (reference sequence). The CDR3 loop reads CASSLGAVNTGELFF. In DNA form, the CDR3 reads TGTGCCAGCAGTTTAGGCGCTGTGAACACCGGGGAGCTGTTTTTT.

The CDR3 DNA follows: TGTGCCAGCAGCCAAGGGACTAGCGGCGAGCAGTACTTC. Protein sequence: CASSQGTSGEQYF. The chain joins TRBV4-2 to TRBJ2-7, with 10 bases lining up with TRBD2. The trim removed 1 base at V and 6 bases at J, leaving 0 bases unmatched. Germline values: CDR1 LGHNA, CDR2 YNFKEQ. The CDR3 extends over 13 amino acids.

The chain has TRBV29-1 and TRBJ2-3; 8 nucleotides line up with TRBD2. This CDR3 spans 18 amino acids. V gave up 4 bases and J gave up 8 bases; unmatched junction bases: 23. Germline V gene sequence: CDR1 SQVTM, CDR2 ANQGSEA. This CDR3 reads CSVAAPQTSGLLAGTQYF. The CDR3 coding sequence is TGCAGCGTTGCAGCCCCCCAAACTAGCGGCCTCCTGGCGGGTACGCAGTATTTT.